The clone carrying this T cell receptor (beta chain) has only a few counts. In the PCR, 60 Vbeta and 13 Jbeta primers were used. Sequencing was performed with immunoSEQ multiplex PCR; in TCRdb, only in-frame clones are kept and a portion is missing. The sample includes about 160,000 clones, 65% to 80% of them seen just once. The CDR3 extends over 13 amino acids. The germline V gene encodes CDR1 ENHRY and CDR2 SYGVKD. Trimming pared 10 bases from V and 1 base from J, leaving 13 bases between. These data are taken from a study of cytomegalovirus exposure and HLA in healthy donors. The rearrangement uses TRBV10-3 and TRBJ1-1; D is perhaps TRBD1 (5 bases). The clonotype originates from a man between 18 and 35 years old in good health and CMV-seropositive. The sample comprised PBMCs. CDR3 DNA: TGTGCCAGTTCTCTAGGGGAGAACACTGAAGCTTTCTTT. Translation gives CASSLGENTEAFF.